This is a list of T cell receptor beta chains from one sample in a study of T cells in Graves' hyperthyroidism and ophthalmopathy. TCRdb re-called the multiplex PCR reads through MiXCR, storing one row per CDR3 protein. This sample carries more than 300,000 distinct CDR3 sequences, about a sixth of them seen once, and the ten largest clones take around a third. Specimen: blood. The source is a woman in her 30s with Graves' hyperthyroidism that later progressed to Graves' ophthalmopathy. CDR3s include the opening cysteine and the closing phenylalanine or tryptophan. A D gene is named only where the DNA matches it firmly. Expanded clones get a size class; other rows say once, few or many, or leave the size out.

D	J	V	size	CDR3	DNA
TRBD2	TRBJ2-3	TRBV19	many	CASSSPTAGGRTDTQYF	TGTGCCAGTAGTTCTCCGACGGCGGGGGGGCGCACAGATACGCAGTATTTT
NA	TRBJ1-1	TRBV5-1	NA	CASRRGGDPFMNTEAFF	TGCGCCAGCAGGCGGGGGGGGGATCCTTTTATGAACACTGAAGCTTTCTTT
TRBD2	TRBJ2-1	TRBV19	once	CASRSPGLAGATEQFF	TGTGCCAGTAGGAGCCCAGGACTAGCGGGGGCAACTGAGCAGTTCTTC
TRBD2	TRBJ2-1	TRBV4-2	NA	CASSQDRGGSYNEQFF	TGTGCCAGCAGCCAAGATCGGGGGGGCTCCTACAATGAGCAGTTCTTC
NA	TRBJ1-5	TRBV10-3	few	CAISDKANGNQPQHF	TGTGCCATCAGTGATAAGGCAAATGGGAATCAGCCCCAGCATTTT
NA	TRBJ1-2	TRBV19	many	CASRSLDRNYGYTF	TGTGCCAGTAGAAGTTTGGACAGAAATTATGGCTACACCTTC
TRBD1	TRBJ2-3	TRBV3-1	NA	CASSQGTGGSTDTQYF	TGTGCCAGCAGCCAAGGGACAGGGGGGAGCACAGATACGCAGTATTTT
TRBD1	TRBJ2-2	TRBV29-1	many	CSAAPGDRDTGELFF	TGCAGCGCCGCACCTGGGGACAGAGACACCGGGGAGCTGTTTTTT
NA	TRBJ1-3	TRBV10-3	NA	CAISESSGNTIYF	TGTGCCATCAGTGAAAGCTCTGGAAACACCATATATTTT
TRBD2	TRBJ2-7	TRBV27	many	CASSQLAGGLEQYF	TGTGCCAGCAGTCAACTAGCGGGAGGTCTCGAGCAGTACTTC
NA	TRBJ2-7	TRBV7-2	many	CASSLGVRDEQYF	TGTGCCAGCAGCTTAGGAGTTCGGGACGAGCAGTACTTC
TRBD1	TRBJ1-2	TRBV28	NA	CASSAGQHYGYTF	TGTGCCAGCAGTGCGGGACAGCACTATGGCTACACCTTC
TRBD2	TRBJ2-1	TRBV29-1	NA	CSVERDYLSYNEQFF	TGCAGCGTTGAGCGGGACTACCTTTCCTACAATGAGCAGTTCTTC
NA	TRBJ1-3	TRBV12-3/TRBV12-4	NA	CASSLGLSYTIYF	TGTGCCAGCAGTTTGGGTCTGAGCTACACCATATATTTT
NA	TRBJ2-3	TRBV20-1	many	CSARGGTRPTQYF	TGCAGTGCTAGAGGGGGGACCCGGCCCACGCAGTATTTT
TRBD1	TRBJ1-2	TRBV7-8	many	CASSLESGGSYGYTF	TGTGCCAGCAGCTTAGAATCAGGGGGCAGCTATGGCTACACCTTC
NA	TRBJ1-5	TRBV30	NA	CAWSVSGAGNQPQHF	TGTGCCTGGAGTGTTTCGGGGGCTGGCAATCAGCCCCAGCATTTT
TRBD2	TRBJ2-5	TRBV6-1	few	CASSLYGLAGDETQYF	TGTGCCAGCAGTCTCTATGGTCTAGCGGGAGATGAGACCCAGTACTTC
NA	TRBJ2-3	TRBV7-9	many	CASRVPGSDTQYF	TGTGCCAGTCGTGTTCCTGGCTCAGATACGCAGTATTTT
TRBD1	TRBJ2-5	TRBV28	many	CASSVTGVKETQYF	TGTGCCAGTTCGGTCACAGGGGTCAAAGAGACCCAGTACTTC
TRBD1	TRBJ2-1	TRBV2	many	CARQGSDYNEQFF	TGTGCCAGACAGGGGAGCGACTACAATGAGCAGTTCTTC
NA	TRBJ2-7	TRBV4-1	few	CASSQPLDSIDDINYEQYF	TGCGCCAGCAGCCAACCCTTGGACAGCATCGATGATATAAACTACGAGCAGTACTTC
NA	TRBJ1-1	TRBV10-3	few	CAIRNHSQGGRTEAFF	TGTGCCATCAGGAACCACTCACAGGGCGGTCGCACTGAAGCTTTCTTT
TRBD2	TRBJ2-3	TRBV10-2	many	CASSESGRVEDTQYF	TGCGCCAGCAGTGAGTCGGGGAGGGTCGAGGATACGCAGTATTTT
TRBD2	TRBJ2-3	TRBV20-1	many	CSANGLAGNTDTQYF	TGCAGTGCTAATGGACTAGCGGGAAACACAGATACGCAGTATTTT
NA	TRBJ2-3	TRBV19	NA	CASRPLRRDDEDTQYF	TGTGCCAGTAGACCTCTACGGCGGGATGATGAGGATACGCAGTATTTT
NA	TRBJ1-6	TRBV27	many	CASSLLGALGSPLHF	TGTGCCAGCAGTTTATTAGGGGCTTTGGGGTCACCCCTCCACTTT
NA	TRBJ2-3	TRBV12-3/TRBV12-4	many	CASSFWPLNRGWDTQYF	TGTGCCAGCAGTTTTTGGCCCCTGAATAGAGGTTGGGATACGCAGTATTTT
TRBD2	TRBJ2-1	TRBV27	once	CASSFRTSSNEQFF	TGTGCCAGCAGTTTTAGGACTAGCAGCAATGAGCAGTTCTTC
TRBD1	TRBJ1-1	TRBV10-3	many	CAIRGQELRSEAFF	TGTGCCATCAGGGGACAGGAACTTCGTTCTGAAGCTTTCTTT
NA	TRBJ2-7	TRBV2	many	CASSEAQISFEQYF	TGTGCCAGCAGTGAAGCCCAGATCTCCTTCGAGCAGTACTTC
NA	TRBJ2-3	TRBV10-3	NA	CAISGRSDTQYF	TGTGCCATCAGTGGGAGATCGGATACGCAGTATTTT
NA	TRBJ2-7	TRBV5-4	few	CASSLGSIYEQYF	TGTGCCAGCAGCTTGGGGTCCATCTACGAGCAGTACTTC
NA	TRBJ1-2	TRBV2	many	CASSDGGEPQNYGYTF	TGTGCCAGCAGTGACGGCGGGGAGCCCCAGAACTATGGCTACACCTTC
TRBD1	TRBJ2-1	TRBV12-3/TRBV12-4	many	CASSFQTGSDNEQFF	TGTGCCAGCAGTTTTCAGACAGGGTCCGACAATGAGCAGTTCTTC
NA	TRBJ2-5	TRBV18	many	CASSPRANSGQETQYF	TGTGCCAGCTCACCACGCGCCAACTCGGGCCAAGAGACCCAGTACTTC
NA	TRBJ2-7	TRBV7-9	NA	CAVGVSGDEQYF	TGTGCCGTGGGAGTATCGGGGGACGAGCAGTACTTC
NA	TRBJ1-2	TRBV5-4	many	CASSLEATQTNYGYTF	TGTGCCAGCAGCTTGGAGGCCACCCAAACTAACTATGGCTACACCTTC
TRBD2	TRBJ2-7	TRBV5-1	once	CASSFGVSSGTHYTEQYF	TGCGCCAGCAGCTTTGGTGTGAGTAGCGGGACACACTATACCGAGCAGTACTTC
TRBD2	TRBJ2-1	TRBV3-1	NA	CASSQDVAGGSLDEQFF	TGTGCCAGCAGCCAAGACGTAGCGGGGGGGTCTCTAGATGAGCAGTTCTTC
NA	TRBJ2-5	TRBV6-1	many	CASSDTAGIQETQYF	TGTGCCAGCAGCGACACTGCGGGAATTCAAGAGACCCAGTACTTC
NA	TRBJ2-1	TRBV5-1	many	CASSFSGFWDEQFF	TGCGCCAGCAGCTTTTCGGGGTTCTGGGATGAGCAGTTCTTC